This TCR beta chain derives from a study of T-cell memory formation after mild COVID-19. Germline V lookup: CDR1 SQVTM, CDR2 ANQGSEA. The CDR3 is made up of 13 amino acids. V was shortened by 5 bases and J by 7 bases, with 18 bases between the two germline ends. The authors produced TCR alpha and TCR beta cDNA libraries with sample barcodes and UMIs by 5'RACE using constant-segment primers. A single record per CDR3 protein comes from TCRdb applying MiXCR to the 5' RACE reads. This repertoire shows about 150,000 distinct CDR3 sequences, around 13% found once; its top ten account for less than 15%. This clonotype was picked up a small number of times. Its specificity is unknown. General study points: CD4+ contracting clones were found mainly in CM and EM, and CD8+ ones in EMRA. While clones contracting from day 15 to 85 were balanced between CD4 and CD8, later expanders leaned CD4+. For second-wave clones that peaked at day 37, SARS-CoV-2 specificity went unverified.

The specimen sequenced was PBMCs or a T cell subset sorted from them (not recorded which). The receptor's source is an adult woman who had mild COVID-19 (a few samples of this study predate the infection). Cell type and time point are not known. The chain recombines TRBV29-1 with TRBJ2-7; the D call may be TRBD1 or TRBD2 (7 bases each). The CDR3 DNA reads TGCAGCGTTACAGGGGTGGGAGCGGGAGAGCAGTACTTC. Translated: CSVTGVGAGEQYF.